This passage covers 18 T cell receptor beta chains from one sample sequenced in a study of blood T cells in healthy people across ages. Together with a sample-barcoded 5' primer, a J-beta primer mix was included in a second PCR lasting about 7 to 11 cycles. TCRdb processed the 5' RACE reads anew with MiXCR; each CDR3 protein has one entry. This sample has about 1 million distinct CDR3 sequences; under 45% occur once, and the top ten carry 18%. The sample consisted of blood. The source of these receptors is a woman aged 60-75 years in good health.

Only a few counts were recorded for this clonotype. The chain combines TRBV12-3 or TRBV12-4 with TRBJ2-5; D gene uncertain. V was cut by 4 bases and J by 5 bases, with 11 bases left in between. The CDR3 spans 13 residues. CDR3 protein: CASSWVGRETQYF. CDR3 DNA sequence: TGTGCCAGCAGTTGGGTAGGCCGGGAGACCCAGTACTTC.

The rearrangement uses TRBV6-2 or TRBV6-3 and TRBJ1-1; a weak D match, TRBD1 (6 bases). The germline gives CDR1 MNHEY, CDR2 SVGEGT. CDR3 length equals 12 residues. V was pared by 1 base and J by 11 bases, with 11 bases between. In DNA form, the CDR3 reads TGTGCCAGCAGTTACTTCCGAACAGGGGCTTTCTTT. The encoded protein is CASSYFRTGAFF.

The chain links TRBV29-1 to TRBJ2-7, with TRBD1 matching 9 bases. The CDR3 contains 14 residues. Looked up from germline, CDR1 is SQVTM and CDR2 is ANQGSEA. The CDR3 DNA follows: TGCAGAGCCACAGGGGGCCACGACTCCTACGAGCAGTACTTC. Its translation: CRATGGHDSYEQYF.

CDR3 residues: CAWTSGRTYEQYF. The CDR3 DNA sequence: TGTGCCTGGACTAGCGGGAGAACCTACGAGCAGTACTTC. V and J are TRBV30 and TRBJ2-4; TRBD2 matches 10 bases. The assigned J gene may be wrong: the sequence end matches TRBJ2-7 better. CDR1 GTSNPN and CDR2 SVGIG come from the germline V gene (reference sequence). The CDR3 length is 13 residues.

V usage is TRBV20-1 and J usage is TRBJ2-7, with unresolved D. The CDR3 contains 13 residues. In germline, CDR1 is DFQATT, CDR2 SNEGSKA (reference sequence). The V end was cut by 4 bases, the J end by 6 bases, with 16 bases between. As DNA, the CDR3 is TGCAGTGCTATAGATGGGTGGATCGGCGAGCAGTACTTC. Translation gives CSAIDGWIGEQYF.

The V and J genes are TRBV19 and TRBJ1-2; D is possibly TRBD1 (5 bases). The CDR3 totals 13 residues. The germline CDR1 and CDR2 sequences are LNHDA and SQIVND (reference sequence). Trimming removed 7 bases from V and 4 bases from J, with 13 bases in between. The CDR3, as DNA: TGTGCCAGTACCGGGACCGGGAGCTATGGCTACACCTTC. Its protein is CASTGTGSYGYTF.

The genes are TRBV6-5 and TRBJ2-5; no reliable D call. Germline V gene sequence: CDR1 MNHEY, CDR2 SVGAGI. The CDR3 length is 13 residues. Trimming took 0 bases from V and 3 from J, leaving 5 bases between them. The CDR3 reads CASSYSWKETQYF. CDR3 bases: TGTGCCAGCAGTTACTCGTGGAAAGAGACCCAGTACTTC.

The chain joins TRBV29-1 to TRBJ2-7; 11 nucleotides agree with TRBD1. CDR1 SQVTM and CDR2 ANQGSEA come from the germline V gene. With 1 base clipped from V and 3 bases from J, the junction kept 5 bases outside the gene matches. This CDR3 has 15 residues. The CDR3 DNA reads TGCAGCGTTGAAGGTACGGGGACAGGGGGCTACGAGCAGTACTTC. Translation gives CSVEGTGTGGYEQYF.

The chain has TRBV5-6 and TRBJ1-2; D might be TRBD1 (5 bases). The CDR3 runs to 14 residues. Germline V gene lookup returns CDR1 SGHDT and CDR2 YYEEEE. The V and J ends lost 1 base and 8 bases respectively, with 15 bases between them. The CDR3 reads CASSLLRGRGGYTF. In nucleotides, the CDR3 is TGTGCCAGCAGCTTGCTTCGGGGCCGGGGGGGCTACACCTTC.

The V gene is TRBV5-1, the J gene TRBJ2-7, with TRBD2 matching over 9 bases. V was pared by 0 bases and J by 6 bases, with 10 bases of the junction left unmatched. The CDR3 runs to 16 residues. Germline CDR1 is SGHRS and CDR2 is YFSETQ. The CDR3 nucleotides read TGCGCCAGCAGCTTGGAGCTTAGCGGGAGTCTTGGCGAGCAGTACTTC. Translated, it gives CASSLELSGSLGEQYF.

The V gene is TRBV5-6, the J gene TRBJ1-2, with 11 bases that match TRBD1. Trimming took 4 bases from V and 4 from J; bases not matched to a gene: 12. Germline V gene data show CDR1 as SGHDT and CDR2 as YYEEEE. The CDR3 loop spans 17 amino acids. The CDR3 DNA follows: TGTGCCAGCAGCAAGGACAGGGGGCTGGATTGGAGCTATGGCTACACCTTC. This gives the protein CASSKDRGLDWSYGYTF.

This clonotype was picked up a small number of times. This may be a read error, as it is one base from a much larger clone. This CDR3 is CASNHGGRAVTDTQYF. For the CDR3, the DNA is TGTGCCAGCAACCATGGGGGGCGAGCGGTCACAGATACGCAGTATTTT. The rearrangement uses TRBV7-2 and TRBJ2-3; possibly TRBD1 or TRBD2 for D (6 bases each). Trimming cost V 7 bases and J 2 bases, with 19 bases left between them. Germline values: CDR1 SGHTA, CDR2 FQGNSA. The CDR3 sequence is 16 residues long.

About this clonotype: Mismatch with germline at one junction end may stem from a read error. The chain uses TRBV7-8 and TRBJ2-3; the D gene is possibly TRBD2 (5 bases). Germline-derived CDR1 and CDR2 are SGHVS and FQNEAQ. The CDR3 is made up of 14 amino acids. The CDR3 spells CASSFRAGGDAQYF. CDR3 sequence (DNA): TGTGCCAGCAGCTTTCGGGCAGGAGGAGATGCGCAGTATTTT.

This clonotype has only one observation. The CDR3 DNA sequence: TGTGCCAGCAGTGAATCGGGGGGCGTACCGAGGGCTGAAGCTTTCTTT. It encodes CASSESGGVPRAEAFF. This chain links TRBV6-1 with TRBJ1-1, with a tentative D call TRBD1 (6 bases). The CDR3 runs 16 residues. Germline values: CDR1 MNHNS, CDR2 SASEGT. The ends were cut back, 2 bases at V and 6 bases at J, with 19 bases in the middle.

The chain carries TRBV7-9 and TRBJ2-1, with a weak D call TRBD2 (6 bases). From germline, CDR1 is SEHNR and CDR2 FQNEAQ (reference sequence). V dropped 4 bases and J dropped 4 bases, with 11 bases sitting between them. The CDR3 length is 14 residues. CDR3 protein: CASSWEVVYNEQFF. The CDR3 DNA sequence: TGTGCCAGCAGCTGGGAGGTTGTGTACAATGAGCAGTTCTTC.

The chain couples TRBV27 to TRBJ2-7, with 9 bases that match TRBD2. V trimming: 6 bases; J trimming: 4 bases; junction bases outside the gene matches: 7. Looked up from germline, CDR1 is MNHEY and CDR2 is SMNVEV (reference sequence). The CDR3 spans 14 residues. This CDR3 is CASRLAGAKYEQYF. The CDR3 DNA reads TGTGCCAGCAGATTAGCGGGAGCAAAATACGAGCAGTACTTC.

The chain combines TRBV7-6 with TRBJ1-4, with D possibly TRBD1 on 5 matching bases. Germline CDR1 SGHVS, CDR2 FNYEAQ. The CDR3 runs to 17 residues. V was cut by 1 base and J by 5 bases, with 17 bases left in between. The CDR3 loop reads CASSLETQGERNEKLFF. The CDR3 nucleotides are TGTGCCAGCAGCTTAGAGACCCAAGGGGAACGGAATGAAAAACTGTTTTTT.

Regarding this clonotype: An end of the junction does not agree with germline; a read error may underlie this. The chain links TRBV4-2 to TRBJ2-5; 9 nucleotides line up with TRBD1. Per the germline V gene, CDR1 is LGHNA and CDR2 is YNFKEQ. The CDR3 length is 16 residues. CDR3 in DNA: TGTGCCAGCAGCCAAGAAAGGGGACAGGGCCAAGAAACCCAGTACTTC. Protein: CASSQERGQGQETQYF.